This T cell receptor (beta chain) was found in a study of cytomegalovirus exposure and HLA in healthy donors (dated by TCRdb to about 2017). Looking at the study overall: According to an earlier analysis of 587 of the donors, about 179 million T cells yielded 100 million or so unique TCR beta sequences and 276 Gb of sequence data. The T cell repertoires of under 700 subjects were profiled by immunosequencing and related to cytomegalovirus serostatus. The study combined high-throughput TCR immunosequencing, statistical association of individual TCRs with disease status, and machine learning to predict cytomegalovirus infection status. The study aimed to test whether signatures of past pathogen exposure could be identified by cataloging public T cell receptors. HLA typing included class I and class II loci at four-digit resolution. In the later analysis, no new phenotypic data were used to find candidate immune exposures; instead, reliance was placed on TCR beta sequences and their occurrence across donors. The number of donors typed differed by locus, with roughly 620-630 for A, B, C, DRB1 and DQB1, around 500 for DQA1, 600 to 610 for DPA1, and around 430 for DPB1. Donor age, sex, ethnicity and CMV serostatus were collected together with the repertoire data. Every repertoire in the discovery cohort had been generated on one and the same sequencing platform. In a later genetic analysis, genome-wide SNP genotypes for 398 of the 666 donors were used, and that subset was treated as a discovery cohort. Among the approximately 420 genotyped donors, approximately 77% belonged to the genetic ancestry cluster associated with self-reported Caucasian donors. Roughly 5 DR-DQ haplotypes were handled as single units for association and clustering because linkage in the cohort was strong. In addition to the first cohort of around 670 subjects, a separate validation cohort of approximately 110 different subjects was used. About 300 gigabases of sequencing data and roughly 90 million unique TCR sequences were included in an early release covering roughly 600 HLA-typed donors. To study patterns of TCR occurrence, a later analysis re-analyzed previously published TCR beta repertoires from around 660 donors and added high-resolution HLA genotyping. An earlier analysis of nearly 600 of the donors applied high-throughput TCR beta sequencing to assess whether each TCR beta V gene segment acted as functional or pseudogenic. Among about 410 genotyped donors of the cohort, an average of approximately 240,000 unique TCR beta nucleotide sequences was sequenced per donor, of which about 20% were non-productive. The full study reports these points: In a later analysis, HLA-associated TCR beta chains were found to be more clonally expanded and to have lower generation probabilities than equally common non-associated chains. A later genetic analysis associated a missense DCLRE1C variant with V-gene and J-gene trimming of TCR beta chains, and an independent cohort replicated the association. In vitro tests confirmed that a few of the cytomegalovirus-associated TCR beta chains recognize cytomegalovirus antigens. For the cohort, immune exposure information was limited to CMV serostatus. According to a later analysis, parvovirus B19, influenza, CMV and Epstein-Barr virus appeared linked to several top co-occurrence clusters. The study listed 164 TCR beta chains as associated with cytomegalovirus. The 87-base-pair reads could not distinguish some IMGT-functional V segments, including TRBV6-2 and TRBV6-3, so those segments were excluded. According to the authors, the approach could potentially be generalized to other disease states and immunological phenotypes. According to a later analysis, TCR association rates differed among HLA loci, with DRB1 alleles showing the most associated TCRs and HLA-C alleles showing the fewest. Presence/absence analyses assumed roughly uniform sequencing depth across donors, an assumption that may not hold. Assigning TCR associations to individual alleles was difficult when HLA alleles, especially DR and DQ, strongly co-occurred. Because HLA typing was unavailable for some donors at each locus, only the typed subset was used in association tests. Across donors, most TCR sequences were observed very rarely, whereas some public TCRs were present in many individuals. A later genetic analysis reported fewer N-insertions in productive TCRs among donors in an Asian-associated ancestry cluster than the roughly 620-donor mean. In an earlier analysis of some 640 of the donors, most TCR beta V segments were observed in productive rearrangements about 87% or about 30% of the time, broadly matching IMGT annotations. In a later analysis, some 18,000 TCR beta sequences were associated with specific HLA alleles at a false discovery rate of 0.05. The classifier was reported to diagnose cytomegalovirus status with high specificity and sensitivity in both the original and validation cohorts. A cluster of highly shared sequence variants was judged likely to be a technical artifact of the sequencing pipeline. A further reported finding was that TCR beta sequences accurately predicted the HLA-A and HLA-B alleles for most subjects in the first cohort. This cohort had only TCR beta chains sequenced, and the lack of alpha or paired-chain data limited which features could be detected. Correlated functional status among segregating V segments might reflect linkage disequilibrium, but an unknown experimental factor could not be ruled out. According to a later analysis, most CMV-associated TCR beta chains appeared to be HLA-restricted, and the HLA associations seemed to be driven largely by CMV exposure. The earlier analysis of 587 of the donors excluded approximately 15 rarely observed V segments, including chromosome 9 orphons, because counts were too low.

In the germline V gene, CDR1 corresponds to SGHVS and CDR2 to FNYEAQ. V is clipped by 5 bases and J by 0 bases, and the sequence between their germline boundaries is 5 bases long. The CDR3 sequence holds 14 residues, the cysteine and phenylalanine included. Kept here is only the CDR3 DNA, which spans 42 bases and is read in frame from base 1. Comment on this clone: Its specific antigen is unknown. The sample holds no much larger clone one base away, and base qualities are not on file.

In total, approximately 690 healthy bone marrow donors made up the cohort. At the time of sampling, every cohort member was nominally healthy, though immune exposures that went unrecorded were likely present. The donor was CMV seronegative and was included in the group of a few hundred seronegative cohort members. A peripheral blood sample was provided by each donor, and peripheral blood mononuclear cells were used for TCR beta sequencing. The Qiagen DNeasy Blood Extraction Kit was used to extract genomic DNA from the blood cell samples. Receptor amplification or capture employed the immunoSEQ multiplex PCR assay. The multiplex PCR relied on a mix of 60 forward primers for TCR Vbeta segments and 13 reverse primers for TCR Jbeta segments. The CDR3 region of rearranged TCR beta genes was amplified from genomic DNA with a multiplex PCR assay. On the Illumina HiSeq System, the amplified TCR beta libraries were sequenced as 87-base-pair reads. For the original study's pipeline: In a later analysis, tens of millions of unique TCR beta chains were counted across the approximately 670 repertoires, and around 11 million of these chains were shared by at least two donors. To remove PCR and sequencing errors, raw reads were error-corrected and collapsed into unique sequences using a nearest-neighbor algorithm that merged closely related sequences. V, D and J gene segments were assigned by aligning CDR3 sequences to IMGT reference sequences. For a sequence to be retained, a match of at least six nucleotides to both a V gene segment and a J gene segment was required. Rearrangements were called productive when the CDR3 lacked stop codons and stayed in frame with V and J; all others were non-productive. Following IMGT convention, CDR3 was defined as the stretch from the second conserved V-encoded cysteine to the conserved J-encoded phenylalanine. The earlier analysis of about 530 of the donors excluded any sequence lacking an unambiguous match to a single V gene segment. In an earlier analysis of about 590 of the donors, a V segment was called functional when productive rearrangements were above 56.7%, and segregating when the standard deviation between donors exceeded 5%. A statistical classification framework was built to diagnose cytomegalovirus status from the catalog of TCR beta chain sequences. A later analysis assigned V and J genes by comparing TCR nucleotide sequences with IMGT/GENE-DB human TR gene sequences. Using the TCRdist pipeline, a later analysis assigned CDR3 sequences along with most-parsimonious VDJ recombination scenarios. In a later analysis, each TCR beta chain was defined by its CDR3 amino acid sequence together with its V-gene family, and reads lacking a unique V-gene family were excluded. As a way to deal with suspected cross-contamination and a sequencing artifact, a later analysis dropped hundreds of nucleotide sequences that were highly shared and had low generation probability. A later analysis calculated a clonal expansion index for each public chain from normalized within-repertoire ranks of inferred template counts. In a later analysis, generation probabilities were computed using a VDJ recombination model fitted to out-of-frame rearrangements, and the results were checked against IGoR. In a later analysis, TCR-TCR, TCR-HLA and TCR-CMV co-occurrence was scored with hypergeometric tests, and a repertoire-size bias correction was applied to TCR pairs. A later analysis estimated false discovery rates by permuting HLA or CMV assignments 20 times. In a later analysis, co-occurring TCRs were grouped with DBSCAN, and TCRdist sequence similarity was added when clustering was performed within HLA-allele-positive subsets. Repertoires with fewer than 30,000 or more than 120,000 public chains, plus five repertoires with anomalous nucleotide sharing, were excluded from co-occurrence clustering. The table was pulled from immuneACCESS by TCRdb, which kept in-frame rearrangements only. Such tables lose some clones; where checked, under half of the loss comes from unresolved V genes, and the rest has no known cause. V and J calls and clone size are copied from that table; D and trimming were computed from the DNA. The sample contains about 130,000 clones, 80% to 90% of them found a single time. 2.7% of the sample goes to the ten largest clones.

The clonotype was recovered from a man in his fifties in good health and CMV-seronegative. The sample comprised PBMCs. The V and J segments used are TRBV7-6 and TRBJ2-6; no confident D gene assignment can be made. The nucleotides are TGTGCCAGCAGCGCGCGCTCTGGGGCCAACGTCCTGACTTTC. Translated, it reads CASSARSGANVLTF.